This TCR beta chain was obtained from a study of T cell changes during pregnancy in multiple sclerosis. Method: immunoSEQ multiplex PCR; TCRdb's copy keeps in-frame clones and lacks some. Seen here are some 41,000 clones, roughly 91% observed once, and the top ten hold about 1.5%. V gave up 3 bases and J gave up 1 base, with 4 bases separating them. Germline CDR1 and CDR2: MRHNA and SNTAGT. The CDR3 totals 13 residues. Input material: PBMCs (not recorded whether the cells were cultured). This receptor was obtained from a female donor with multiple sclerosis, enrolled in a pregnancy study. The genes are TRBV6-4 and TRBJ1-5; D unclear. CDR3 DNA: TGTGCCAGCAGTGAGGGGAGCAATCAGCCCCAGCATTTT. Amino acids: CASSEGSNQPQHF.